The 25 T cell receptor beta chains below were found in one sample sequenced in a study of CD8+ T cells in alopecia areata. Extracted from the samples, RNA was reverse transcribed into cDNA to serve as the sequencing template. Clones were read by immunoSEQ multiplex PCR, and TCRdb kept only the in-frame ones, dropping some. This sample has 95,000 to 110,000 clones; over 80% occur once, and the top ten carry 20% to 25%. The treatment was: oral pan-JAK inhibitor, 5-10 mg twice daily. This sample comprised CD8+ T cells sorted from blood, obtained at week 24, from a patient treated with tofacitinib. All receptors come from a human donor with alopecia areata.

The count of this clone is one. This chain connects TRBV29-1 to TRBJ1-1, with a weak D call TRBD1 (5 bases). This CDR3 region has 13 residues. Trimming stripped 0 bases from V and 5 bases from J, with 10 bases between. Germline values: CDR1 SQVTM, CDR2 ANQGSEA. As DNA, the CDR3 is TGCAGCGTTGAAGATGCTGGGGGGACTGAAGCTTTCTTT. Translation gives CSVEDAGGTEAFF.

The chain links TRBV27 to TRBJ2-3, with D possibly matching TRBD2 (5 bases). Germline V CDR1 and CDR2: MNHEY, SMNVEV (reference sequence). This CDR3 spans 15 amino acids. V lost 6 bases, J lost 1 base, and 14 bases lay in between. The CDR3 sequence: CASSLRWGGTDTQYF. The CDR3 DNA sequence: TGTGCCAGCAGCCTTCGGTGGGGAGGCACAGATACGCAGTATTTT.

The V gene is TRBV29-1, the J gene TRBJ2-1, with unresolved D. In germline, CDR1 is SQVTM, CDR2 ANQGSEA. The germline V and J ends were trimmed by 6 bases and 0 bases, with 6 bases remaining between them. The CDR3 runs to 12 residues. The CDR3 DNA reads TGCAGCGTCACCCGCTCCTACAATGAGCAGTTCTTC. It encodes CSVTRSYNEQFF.

V usage is TRBV12-5 and J usage is TRBJ2-7, with TRBD1 identical over 11 bases. This CDR3 region has 15 residues. Unmatched junction bases numbered 9, after V lost 6 bases and J lost 5 bases. Germline V CDR1 and CDR2: LGHNT, FRNRAP. CDR3 protein: CASGPPGTGGDEQYF. CDR3 nucleotide sequence: TGTGCTAGTGGACCGCCGGGGACAGGGGGTGACGAGCAGTACTTC.

This clone was seen more than once but under ten times. The genes are TRBV19 and TRBJ2-3; 7 bases agree with TRBD2. From germline, CDR1 is LNHDA and CDR2 SQIVND (reference sequence). The CDR3 totals 14 residues. Trimming removed 9 bases from V and 0 bases from J; junction bases left unmatched: 6. CDR3 protein: CASTSEDSTDTQYF. CDR3 sequence (DNA): TGTGCCAGCACTAGCGAGGATAGCACAGATACGCAGTATTTT.

This chain connects TRBV11-2 to TRBJ2-7; 7 nucleotides agree with TRBD1. CDR3 length: 13 amino acids. V shed 5 bases, J shed 2 bases, and the junction held 3 bases outside the gene matches. Germline V gene sequence: CDR1 SGHAT, CDR2 FQNNGV. The CDR3 loop is CASSTGVTYEQYF. CDR3 coding DNA: TGTGCCAGCAGCACAGGGGTAACCTACGAGCAGTACTTC.

This chain connects TRBV5-1 to TRBJ2-7; D is possibly TRBD1 or TRBD2 (5 bases each). V lost 0 bases and J lost 0, with 13 bases in between. Germline loops: CDR1 SGHRS, CDR2 YFSETQ. The CDR3 contains 16 residues. CDR3 in amino acids: CASSLGDGWSSYEQYF. The DNA of the CDR3 is TGCGCCAGCAGCTTGGGGGACGGGTGGAGCTCCTACGAGCAGTACTTC.

The chain recombines TRBV7-9 with TRBJ2-7; TRBD2 matches 11 bases. In germline, CDR1 is SEHNR, CDR2 FQNEAQ (reference sequence). Trimming removed 5 bases from V and 0 bases from J; junction bases left unmatched: 3. The CDR3 runs 15 residues. This chain's CDR3 is CASSGTSGSSYEQYF. The CDR3 DNA is TGTGCCAGCAGCGGGACTAGCGGAAGCTCCTACGAGCAGTACTTC.

V is TRBV5-1 and J is TRBJ2-1; 9 nucleotides align to TRBD2. The trim removed 2 bases at V and 1 base at J, leaving 16 bases unmatched. The CDR3 sequence is 20 residues long. Germline V gives CDR1 SGHRS, CDR2 YFSETQ. Written as DNA, the CDR3 is TGCGCCAGCAGCTTAAAACCGACTTCCAGCGGGGGGTTATCCTACAATGAGCAGTTCTTC. It specifies CASSLKPTSSGGLSYNEQFF.

V is TRBV4-1 and J is TRBJ2-7; D is perhaps TRBD1 or TRBD2 (6 bases each). Trimming left V 1 base short and J 7 bases short, with 11 bases between. Germline CDR1 is MGHRA and CDR2 is YSYEKL. CDR3 length: 13 amino acids. CDR3 bases: TGCGCCAGCAGCCAAGCGGGGGCTCGGGAGCAGTACTTC. Its translation: CASSQAGAREQYF.

The chain is built from TRBV6-5 and TRBJ1-5, with D hard to call. The CDR3 spans 15 residues. Trimming cost V 6 bases and J 0 bases, with 12 bases left between them. Germline V lookup: CDR1 MNHEY, CDR2 SVGAGI. CDR3 in DNA: TGTGCCAGCAGACCCGCCTATTATAGCAATCAGCCCCAGCATTTT. It yields the protein CASRPAYYSNQPQHF.

This clone has a handful of counts. The chain carries TRBV4-3 and TRBJ2-7; D is possibly TRBD2 (6 bases). This CDR3 spans 15 amino acids. Per the germline V gene, CDR1 is LGHNA and CDR2 is YSLEER. V lost 4 bases and J 6 bases, leaving 19 bases between the germline ends. DNA for the CDR3: TGCGCCAGCAGCCCCGGAGGGGCCCGTTCCAGCGAGCAGTACTTC. Residues: CASSPGGARSSEQYF.

The chain carries TRBV5-6 and TRBJ2-7, with 7 bases fitting TRBD1. The V gene end was trimmed by 5 bases and the J gene end by 3 bases; junction bases not matched to a gene: 2. The CDR3 covers 12 residues. Germline V gene data show CDR1 as SGHDT and CDR2 as YYEEEE. The CDR3 protein is CASRRDSYEQYF. The CDR3 bases are TGTGCCAGCAGACGGGACAGCTACGAGCAGTACTTC. Supplemented by reference TRBV5-6 and TRBJ2-7, the full variable domain reads DAGVTQSPTHLIKTRGQQVTLRCSPKSGHDTVSWYQQALGQGPQFIFQYYEEEERQRGNFPDRFSGHQFPNYSSELNVNALLLGDSALYLCASRRDSYEQYFGPGTRLTVT.

CDR3 region: CASSRGVLAGTGELFF. In DNA form, the CDR3 reads TGCGCCAGCAGTCGAGGGGTACTAGCGGGCACCGGGGAGCTGTTTTTT. V and J are TRBV10-2 and TRBJ2-2, with 9 nucleotides matching TRBD2. This CDR3 contains 16 residues. The V gene's germline CDR1 is WSHSY and CDR2 SAAADI. Trimming took 5 bases from V and 4 from J; bases not matched to a gene: 8.

J is TRBJ2-5 and V is TRBV5-6; no definite D call. The V and J ends lost 4 bases and 5 bases respectively, with 9 bases between them. Germline V gene sequence: CDR1 SGHDT, CDR2 YYEEEE. The CDR3 spans 12 residues. The CDR3: CASSESMETQYF. CDR3 nucleotide sequence: TGTGCCAGCAGCGAAAGCATGGAGACCCAGTACTTC.

This clone showed up just once. This rearrangement joins TRBV7-6 to TRBJ2-7; TRBD1 is a possible D gene (6 bases). The CDR3 has 14 residues. With 6 bases removed from V and 3 bases from J, the gap between germline ends came to 15 bases. Germline CDR1 and CDR2: SGHVS and FNYEAQ. The DNA of the CDR3 is TGTGCCAGCAGGGTAACAGGGAAAAACTACGAGCAGTACTTC. Amino acid sequence: CASRVTGKNYEQYF.

The chain recombines TRBV6-4 with TRBJ2-1; tentative D call: TRBD2 (7 bases). The germline V gene has CDR1 MRHNA and CDR2 SNTAGT. The CDR3 totals 16 residues. The germline V and J ends were trimmed by 3 bases and 4 bases, with 16 bases remaining between them. The CDR3 sequence is CASSEVGGATYNEQFF. The CDR3 coding sequence is TGTGCCAGCAGTGAAGTGGGGGGGGCTACTTACAATGAGCAGTTCTTC.

The chain recombines TRBV18 with TRBJ2-7; 8 nucleotides line up with TRBD1. The CDR3 has 13 amino acids. The germline CDR1 and CDR2 sequences are KGHSH and LQKENI. V shed 8 bases, J shed 5 bases, and the junction held 8 bases outside the gene matches. Here the CDR3 reads CASTVQGANEQYF. In DNA, the CDR3 is TGTGCCAGCACCGTCCAGGGGGCTAACGAGCAGTACTTC.

The genes are TRBV7-9 and TRBJ1-1; unclear D gene. V shed 1 base and J shed 1 base, with 13 bases lying between them. This CDR3 is 16 amino acids long. Germline V gives CDR1 SEHNR, CDR2 FQNEAQ (reference sequence). CDR3 DNA: TGTGCCAGCAGCTTAGGACTCTGGACGGGGAACACTGAAGCTTTCTTT. Protein sequence: CASSLGLWTGNTEAFF.

The chain links TRBV29-1 to TRBJ2-7; TRBD2 matches at 7 bases. Unmatched junction bases numbered 8, after V lost 4 bases and J lost 5 bases. Germline V CDR1 and CDR2: SQVTM, ANQGSEA. This CDR3 spans 13 amino acids. CDR3: CSVGERGINEQYF. DNA for the CDR3: TGCAGCGTTGGGGAGCGGGGCATCAACGAGCAGTACTTC.

V is TRBV6-5 and J is TRBJ2-5, with 9 bases that match TRBD2. V lost 6 bases, J lost 0 bases, and 5 bases stayed unmatched. The germline gives CDR1 MNHEY, CDR2 SVGAGI. This CDR3 region has 15 residues. CDR3 nucleotide sequence: TGTGCCAGCAGCATCAGCGGGGGGAACCAAGAGACCCAGTACTTC. The encoded protein is CASSISGGNQETQYF.

The chain combines TRBV4-3 with TRBJ1-3; D is perhaps TRBD1 (6 bases). Trimming took off 7 bases at V and 3 bases at J, with 13 bases between the two ends. This CDR3 spans 14 amino acids. In germline, CDR1 is LGHNA, CDR2 YSLEER. The CDR3 DNA follows: TGCGCCAGCACCCCCGGCAGGGGTGGAAACACCATATATTTT. Amino acids: CASTPGRGGNTIYF.

The chain is built from TRBV6-1 and TRBJ1-1; TRBD1 matches 10 bases. Germline V lookup: CDR1 MNHNS, CDR2 SASEGT. Trimming removed 6 bases from V and 9 bases from J; junction bases left unmatched: 7. This CDR3 has 13 residues. In nucleotides, the CDR3 is TGTGCCAGCAGGGGACAGGGGAGTCCGCAAGCTTTCTTT. It encodes CASRGQGSPQAFF.

This chain connects TRBV19 to TRBJ2-5; D ambiguous. Germline V gene lookup returns CDR1 LNHDA and CDR2 SQIVND (reference sequence). The CDR3 loop spans 11 amino acids. V lost 4 bases and J 9 bases, leaving 9 bases between the germline ends. Written as DNA, the CDR3 is TGTGCCAGTAGTACCCCCGGGCCCCAGTACTTC. It yields the protein CASSTPGPQYF.

The rearrangement uses TRBV29-1 and TRBJ2-5, with D perhaps given as TRBD1 or TRBD2 (5 bases each). This CDR3 is 14 amino acids long. The germline V gene encodes CDR1 SQVTM and CDR2 ANQGSEA. V shed 6 bases and J shed 7 bases, with 21 bases lying between them. The CDR3 is CSVPPGTGRATQYF. The CDR3, as DNA: TGCAGCGTCCCCCCGGGAACAGGAAGGGCGACCCAGTACTTC.